This TCR beta chain was retrieved from a study of shared clonotypes between healthy human individuals. Study-level background: Participating donors consisted of a couple of women and three men aged 18 to 49. Study results and limitations: Naive subsets typically showed greater estimated richness than memory subsets. Across a handful of donors, naive CD4 shared roughly 5%, naive CD8 under 4%, memory CD4 about 2.4%, memory CD8 around 0.42%.

This CDR3 has 16 amino acids. Germline CDR1 and CDR2: LNHNV and YYDKDF (reference sequence). The V and J ends lost 1 base and 9 bases respectively, with 19 bases between them. Only CD45RO-negative cells positively selected for CCR7 counted as naive CD8 cells, so terminally differentiated effector memory CD45RA+ cells were excluded. Under the authors' procedure: Junction-only sequences without quality scores came from ImmunoSEQ, so filtering differed. Repertoires were generated with immunoSEQ multiplex PCR, while TCRdb's copy carries only in-frame clones and drops some. V and J calls and clone size are copied from that table; D and trimming were computed from the DNA. This sample has about 600,000 clones, with 98% found just once. Points on this clone: Antigen unknown.

The receptor was derived from a man in his thirties or forties in good health. The chain has TRBV15 and TRBJ2-1, with D perhaps given as TRBD1 or TRBD2 (5 bases each). Source material: naive CD8+ T cells sorted from blood. The CDR3 DNA is TGTGCCACCAGCAGAGGAGAGGGGCCCCTTGGCAGTGAGCAGTTCTTC. Translating it yields CATSRGEGPLGSEQFF.